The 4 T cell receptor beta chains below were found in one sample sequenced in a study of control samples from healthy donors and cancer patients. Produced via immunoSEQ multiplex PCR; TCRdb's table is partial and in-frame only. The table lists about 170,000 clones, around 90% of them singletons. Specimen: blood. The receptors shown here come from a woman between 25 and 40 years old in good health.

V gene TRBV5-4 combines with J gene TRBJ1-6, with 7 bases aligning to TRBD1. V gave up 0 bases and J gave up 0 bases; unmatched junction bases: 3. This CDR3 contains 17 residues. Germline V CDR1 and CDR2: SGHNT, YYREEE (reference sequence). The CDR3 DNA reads TGTGCCAGCAGCTTGGGACAGGGAAGCTCCTATAATTCACCCCTCCACTTT. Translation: CASSLGQGSSYNSPLHF.

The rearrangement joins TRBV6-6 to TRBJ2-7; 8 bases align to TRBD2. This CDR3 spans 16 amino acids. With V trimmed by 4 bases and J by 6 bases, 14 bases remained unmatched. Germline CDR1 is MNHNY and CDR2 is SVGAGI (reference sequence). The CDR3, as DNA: TGTGCCAGCAGTTCCCACACCGGGACTAGTCTTGGCGAGCAGTACTTC. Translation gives CASSSHTGTSLGEQYF.

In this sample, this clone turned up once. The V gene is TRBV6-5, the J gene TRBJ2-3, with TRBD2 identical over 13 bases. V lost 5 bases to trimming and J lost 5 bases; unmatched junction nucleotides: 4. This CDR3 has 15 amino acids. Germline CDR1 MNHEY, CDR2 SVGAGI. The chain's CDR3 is CASSRTSGSRDTQYF. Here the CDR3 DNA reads TGTGCCAGCAGTAGGACTAGCGGGAGTCGAGATACGCAGTATTTT.

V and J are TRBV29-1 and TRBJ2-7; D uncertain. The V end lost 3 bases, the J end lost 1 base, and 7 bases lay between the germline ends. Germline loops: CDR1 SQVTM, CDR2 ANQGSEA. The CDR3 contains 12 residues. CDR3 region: CSVEDGSYEQYF. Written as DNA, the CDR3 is TGCAGCGTTGAGGACGGTTCCTACGAGCAGTACTTC.